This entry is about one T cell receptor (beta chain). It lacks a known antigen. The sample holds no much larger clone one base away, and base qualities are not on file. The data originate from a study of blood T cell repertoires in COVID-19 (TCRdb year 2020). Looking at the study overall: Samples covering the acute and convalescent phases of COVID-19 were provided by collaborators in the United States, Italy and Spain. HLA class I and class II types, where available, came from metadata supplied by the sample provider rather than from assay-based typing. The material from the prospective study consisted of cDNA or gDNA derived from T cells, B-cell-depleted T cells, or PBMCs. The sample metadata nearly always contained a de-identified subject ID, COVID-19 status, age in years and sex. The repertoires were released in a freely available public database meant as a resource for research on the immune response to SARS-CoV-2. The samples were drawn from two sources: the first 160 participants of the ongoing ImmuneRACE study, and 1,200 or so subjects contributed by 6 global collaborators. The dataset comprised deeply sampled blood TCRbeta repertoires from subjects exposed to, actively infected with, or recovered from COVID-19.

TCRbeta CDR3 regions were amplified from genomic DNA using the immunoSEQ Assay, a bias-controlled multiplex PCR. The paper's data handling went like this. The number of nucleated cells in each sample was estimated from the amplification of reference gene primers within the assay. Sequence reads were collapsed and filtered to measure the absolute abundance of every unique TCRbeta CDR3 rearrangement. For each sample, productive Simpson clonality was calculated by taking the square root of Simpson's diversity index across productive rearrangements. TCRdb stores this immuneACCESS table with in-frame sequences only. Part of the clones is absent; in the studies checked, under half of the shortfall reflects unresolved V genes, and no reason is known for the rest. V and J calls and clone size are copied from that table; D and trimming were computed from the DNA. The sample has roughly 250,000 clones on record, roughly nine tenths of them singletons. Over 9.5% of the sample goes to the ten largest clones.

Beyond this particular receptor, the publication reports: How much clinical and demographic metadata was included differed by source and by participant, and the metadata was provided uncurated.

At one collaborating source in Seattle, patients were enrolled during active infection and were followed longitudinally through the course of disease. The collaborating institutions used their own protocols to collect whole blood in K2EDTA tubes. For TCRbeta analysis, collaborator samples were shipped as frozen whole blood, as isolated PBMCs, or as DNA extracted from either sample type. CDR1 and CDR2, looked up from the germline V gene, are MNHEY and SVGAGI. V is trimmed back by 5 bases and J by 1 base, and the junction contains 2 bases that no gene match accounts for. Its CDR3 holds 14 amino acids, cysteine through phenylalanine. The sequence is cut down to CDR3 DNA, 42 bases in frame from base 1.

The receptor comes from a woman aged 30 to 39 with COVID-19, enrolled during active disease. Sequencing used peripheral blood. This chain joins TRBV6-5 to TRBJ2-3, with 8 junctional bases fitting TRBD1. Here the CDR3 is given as CASSRTGRTDTQYF. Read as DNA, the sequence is TGTGCCAGCAGTCGGACAGGGCGCACAGATACGCAGTATTTT.